Sequencing of this T cell receptor (beta chain) was carried out in a study of T-cell memory formation after mild COVID-19. TCRdb called the 5' RACE reads again in MiXCR, with one record for every CDR3 protein. The table records around 310,000 distinct CDR3 sequences, about a sixth of them present only once. The CDR3 totals 18 residues. The J segment lost 5 bases and the V segment lost 3 bases, leaving 10 bases of the junction unmatched. This clonotype showed up just a few times. Its antigen is still unknown. General observations from the study: That cross-reactive memory joined was suggested by some responding clones appearing in pre-infection memory.

Sequencing was done on a sample of PBMCs or a T cell subset sorted from them (not recorded which). This clonotype was obtained from a young man who had mild COVID-19 (a few samples of this study predate the infection). Cell type and time point are not known. This rearrangement joins TRBV23-1 to TRBJ2-3; TRBD2 agrees at 14 bases. TRBV23-1 is labeled an ORF, and its function is uncertain. CDR3 in DNA: TGCGCCAGCAGTCACTCCCCGGGACTAGCGGGGGCTGGAGATACGCAGTATTTT. Protein: CASSHSPGLAGAGDTQYF.